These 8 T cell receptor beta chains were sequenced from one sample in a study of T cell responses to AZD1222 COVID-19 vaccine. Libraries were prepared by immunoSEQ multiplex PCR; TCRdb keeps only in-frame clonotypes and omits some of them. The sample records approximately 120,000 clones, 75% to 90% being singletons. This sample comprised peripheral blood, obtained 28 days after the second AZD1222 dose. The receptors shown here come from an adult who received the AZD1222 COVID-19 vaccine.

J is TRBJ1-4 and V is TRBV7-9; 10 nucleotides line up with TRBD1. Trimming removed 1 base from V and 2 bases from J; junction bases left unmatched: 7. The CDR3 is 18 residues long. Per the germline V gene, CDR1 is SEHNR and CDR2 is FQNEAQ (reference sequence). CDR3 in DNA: TGTGCCAGCAGCTTAGGGTCGACAGGGGGCGCCACTAATGAAAAACTGTTTTTT. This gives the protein CASSLGSTGGATNEKLFF.

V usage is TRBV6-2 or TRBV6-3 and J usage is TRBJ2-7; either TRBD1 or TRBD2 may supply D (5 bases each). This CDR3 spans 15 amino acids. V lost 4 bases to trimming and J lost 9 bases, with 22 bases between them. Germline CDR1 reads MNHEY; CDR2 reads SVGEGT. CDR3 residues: CASSLTGTQNVRQYF. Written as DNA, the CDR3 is TGTGCCAGCAGTTTAACCGGGACCCAAAACGTGCGGCAGTACTTC.

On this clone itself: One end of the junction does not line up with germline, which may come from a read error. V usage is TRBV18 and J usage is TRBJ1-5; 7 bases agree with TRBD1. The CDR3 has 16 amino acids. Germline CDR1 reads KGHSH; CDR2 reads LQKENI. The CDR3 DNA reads TGTGCCAGCTCCCCACAACGGACAGGAACTGAGTCGCCCCAGCATTTT. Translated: CASSPQRTGTESPQHF.

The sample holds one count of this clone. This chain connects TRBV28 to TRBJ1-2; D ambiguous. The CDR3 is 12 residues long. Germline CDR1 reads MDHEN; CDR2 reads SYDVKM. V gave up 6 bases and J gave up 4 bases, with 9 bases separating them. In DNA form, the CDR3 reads TGTGCCAGCAGCCTAGACTTCTATGGCTACACCTTC. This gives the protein CASSLDFYGYTF.

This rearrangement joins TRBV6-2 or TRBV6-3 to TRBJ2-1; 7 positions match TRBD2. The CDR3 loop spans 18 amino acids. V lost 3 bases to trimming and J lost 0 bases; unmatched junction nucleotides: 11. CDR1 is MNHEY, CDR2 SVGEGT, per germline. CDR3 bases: TGTGCCAGCAGTTATGGGGCTGGGCGGGGGAGCTCCTACAATGAGCAGTTCTTC. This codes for CASSYGAGRGSSYNEQFF.

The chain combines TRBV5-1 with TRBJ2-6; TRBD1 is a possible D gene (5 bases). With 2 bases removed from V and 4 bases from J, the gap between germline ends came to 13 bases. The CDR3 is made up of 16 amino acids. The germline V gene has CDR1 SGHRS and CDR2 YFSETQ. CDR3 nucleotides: TGCGCCAGCAGCTTAACCCAGGGTGCGGGGGCCAACGTCCTGACTTTC. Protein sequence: CASSLTQGAGANVLTF. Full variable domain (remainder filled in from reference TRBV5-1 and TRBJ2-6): KAGVTQTPRYLIKTRGQQVTLSCSPISGHRSVSWYQQTPGQGLQFLFEYFSETQRNKGNFPGRFSGRQFSNSRSEMNVSTLELGDSALYLCASSLTQGAGANVLTFGAGSRLTVL.

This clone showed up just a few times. CDR3 amino acids: CASRTRLSYEQYF. The DNA of the CDR3 is TGTGCCAGCAGGACGAGACTTTCCTACGAGCAGTACTTC. This sequence joins TRBV5-4 and TRBJ2-7; D call uncertain. There are 13 residues in the CDR3. Trimming left V 5 bases short and J 1 base short, with 10 bases between. The V gene's germline CDR1 is SGHNT and CDR2 YYREEE (reference sequence).

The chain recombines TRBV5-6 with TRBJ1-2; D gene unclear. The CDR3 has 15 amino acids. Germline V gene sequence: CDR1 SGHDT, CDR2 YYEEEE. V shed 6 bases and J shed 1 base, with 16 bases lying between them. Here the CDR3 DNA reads TGTGCCAGCAACCCCGACCGAACCTATAACTATGGCTACACCTTC. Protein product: CASNPDRTYNYGYTF.